A selection of T cell receptor beta chains follows, all from one sample in a study of PD-1 blockade in classical Hodgkin lymphoma. Generated by immunoSEQ multiplex PCR, the TCRdb table keeps only in-frame clones and is missing some. The sample consists of about 14,000 clones, approximately 77% of them appearing once. The sequencing here drew on peripheral blood mononuclear cells (PBMCs), taken at baseline. These receptors were obtained from a human donor with classical Hodgkin lymphoma. The CDR3 runs from the conserved cysteine through the conserved F or W. Each record gives: D gene, clone size, J gene, V gene, CDR3 protein, CDR3 DNA. D genes are given only for firm matches. Clone size is given for some rows only: seen once, a few or many times, or a class if the clone is expanded.

d_gene: -; abundance: -; j_gene: TRBJ1-2; v_gene: TRBV19; CDR3aa: CASSMVDRGNYGYTF; CDR3nt: TGTGCCAGTAGTATGGTGGATAGGGGAAACTATGGCTACACCTTC
d_gene: -; abundance: -; j_gene: TRBJ1-1; v_gene: TRBV2; CDR3aa: CASSEAPLGGPSQPQAFF; CDR3nt: TGTGCCAGCAGTGAAGCCCCCCTGGGAGGACCTTCCCAACCACAAGCTTTCTTT
d_gene: TRBD1; abundance: -; j_gene: TRBJ1-5; v_gene: TRBV5-5; CDR3aa: CASSSQGGQPQHF; CDR3nt: TGTGCCAGCAGCTCACAGGGGGGGCAGCCCCAGCATTTT
d_gene: TRBD2; abundance: -; j_gene: TRBJ2-1; v_gene: TRBV9; CDR3aa: CASSTAPSGGSQFF; CDR3nt: TGTGCCAGCAGTACGGCCCCTAGCGGGGGCTCCCAGTTCTTC
d_gene: -; abundance: -; j_gene: TRBJ1-4; v_gene: TRBV27; CDR3aa: CASSSRDEGVNEKLFF; CDR3nt: TGTGCCAGCAGTTCCCGAGATGAAGGGGTGAATGAAAAACTGTTTTTT
d_gene: -; abundance: few; j_gene: TRBJ2-5; v_gene: TRBV14; CDR3aa: CASSQGGIPETQYF; CDR3nt: TGTGCCAGCAGCCAAGGGGGAATCCCAGAGACCCAGTACTTC
d_gene: -; abundance: -; j_gene: TRBJ1-2; v_gene: TRBV10-1; CDR3aa: CASSMCPSRKTYGYTF; CDR3nt: TGCGCCAGCAGTATGTGTCCATCGCGAAAGACCTATGGCTACACCTTC
d_gene: -; abundance: -; j_gene: TRBJ1-2; v_gene: TRBV19; CDR3aa: CASSITSYGYTF; CDR3nt: TGTGCCAGTAGTATCACAAGCTATGGCTACACCTTC
d_gene: -; abundance: -; j_gene: TRBJ2-7; v_gene: TRBV18; CDR3aa: CASSPPASGEGEQYF; CDR3nt: TGTGCCAGCTCACCACCGGCATCCGGGGAAGGCGAGCAGTACTTC
d_gene: -; abundance: -; j_gene: TRBJ2-5; v_gene: TRBV29-1; CDR3aa: CSVALTGLGETQYF; CDR3nt: TGCAGCGTAGCTCTTACAGGGTTGGGCGAGACCCAGTACTTC
d_gene: -; abundance: -; j_gene: TRBJ1-3; v_gene: TRBV2; CDR3aa: CARKGSGNTIYF; CDR3nt: TGTGCCAGGAAGGGCTCTGGAAACACCATATATTTT
d_gene: TRBD1; abundance: -; j_gene: TRBJ1-2; v_gene: TRBV29-1; CDR3aa: CSVEDRGIYGYTF; CDR3nt: TGCAGCGTTGAAGACAGGGGGATCTATGGCTACACCTTC
d_gene: -; abundance: -; j_gene: TRBJ1-4; v_gene: TRBV10-1; CDR3aa: CASSDDRFNEKLFF; CDR3nt: TGCGCCAGCAGTGATGACAGGTTTAATGAAAAACTGTTTTTT
d_gene: -; abundance: -; j_gene: TRBJ2-2; v_gene: TRBV6-5; CDR3aa: CASRTGIGNTGELFF; CDR3nt: TGTGCCAGCAGGACGGGTATTGGGAACACCGGGGAGCTGTTTTTT
d_gene: TRBD1; abundance: -; j_gene: TRBJ1-3; v_gene: TRBV29-1; CDR3aa: CSVAGGALNTIYF; CDR3nt: TGCAGCGTTGCAGGGGGCGCCTTGAACACCATATATTTT
d_gene: TRBD1; abundance: -; j_gene: TRBJ1-2; v_gene: TRBV25-1; CDR3aa: CASSEQTGGVYGYTF; CDR3nt: TGTGCCAGCAGTGAACAAACAGGGGGCGTCTATGGCTACACCTTC
d_gene: TRBD1; abundance: few; j_gene: TRBJ2-5; v_gene: TRBV2; CDR3aa: CARLGQGAEETQYF; CDR3nt: TGTGCCAGATTGGGACAGGGGGCAGAAGAGACCCAGTACTTC
d_gene: TRBD1; abundance: -; j_gene: TRBJ2-1; v_gene: TRBV7-6; CDR3aa: CASSSGQGRRGQFF; CDR3nt: TGTGCCAGCAGCTCGGGACAGGGGAGGAGAGGGCAGTTCTTC
d_gene: -; abundance: -; j_gene: TRBJ2-7; v_gene: TRBV2; CDR3aa: CAITTGRWEQYF; CDR3nt: TGTGCCATCACCACAGGGCGGTGGGAGCAGTACTTC
d_gene: -; abundance: -; j_gene: TRBJ2-1; v_gene: TRBV5-1; CDR3aa: CASSRGTPDSYNEQFF; CDR3nt: TGCGCCAGCAGCAGAGGGACACCCGATAGTTACAATGAGCAGTTCTTC
d_gene: -; abundance: -; j_gene: TRBJ2-2; v_gene: TRBV7-9; CDR3aa: CASSSDASAGELFF; CDR3nt: TGTGCCAGCAGCTCGGATGCCAGCGCCGGGGAGCTGTTTTTT
d_gene: -; abundance: -; j_gene: TRBJ1-6; v_gene: TRBV2; CDR3aa: CASSADLAALHF; CDR3nt: TGTGCCAGCAGTGCGGACCTCGCGGCCCTCCACTTT
d_gene: TRBD1; abundance: once; j_gene: TRBJ1-6; v_gene: TRBV7-2; CDR3aa: CASRPGQPGNSPLHF; CDR3nt: TGTGCCAGCAGGCCGGGACAGCCAGGAAATTCACCCCTCCACTTT
d_gene: TRBD1; abundance: -; j_gene: TRBJ2-7; v_gene: TRBV2; CDR3aa: CASSSGQGIYEQYF; CDR3nt: TGTGCCAGCAGCTCGGGACAGGGGATCTACGAGCAGTACTTC
d_gene: -; abundance: -; j_gene: TRBJ1-1; v_gene: TRBV6-7; CDR3aa: CASSYGVEMNTEAFF; CDR3nt: TGTGCCAGCAGTTACGGGGTAGAGATGAACACTGAAGCTTTCTTT
d_gene: -; abundance: once; j_gene: TRBJ1-2; v_gene: TRBV5-1; CDR3aa: CASSSVSGYTF; CDR3nt: TGCGCCAGCAGCTCTGTTTCCGGCTACACCTTC
d_gene: -; abundance: -; j_gene: TRBJ2-1; v_gene: TRBV11-2; CDR3aa: CASSLGLWAVPTNNEQFF; CDR3nt: TGTGCCAGCAGCTTAGGGTTATGGGCGGTCCCTACAAACAATGAGCAGTTCTTC
d_gene: -; abundance: few; j_gene: TRBJ1-5; v_gene: TRBV27; CDR3aa: CASSLRPGNQPQHF; CDR3nt: TGTGCCAGCAGTCTACGACCAGGCAATCAGCCCCAGCATTTT
d_gene: -; abundance: -; j_gene: TRBJ2-3; v_gene: TRBV4-3; CDR3aa: CASSQDLPGAQYF; CDR3nt: TGCGCCAGCAGCCAAGATCTTCCGGGGGCGCAGTATTTT
d_gene: TRBD1; abundance: -; j_gene: TRBJ1-2; v_gene: TRBV2; CDR3aa: CASSDKQGAGGYTF; CDR3nt: TGTGCCAGCAGTGACAAACAGGGGGCAGGTGGCTACACCTTC
d_gene: -; abundance: few; j_gene: TRBJ2-3; v_gene: TRBV9; CDR3aa: CASSAGPYHTDTQYF; CDR3nt: TGTGCCAGCAGCGCCGGGCCTTACCATACAGATACGCAGTATTTT